The present T cell receptor beta chain was sequenced within a study of T-cell reconstitution after alpha-beta-depleted transplantation in children. During its preparation, the TCRbeta library received unique molecular identifiers. TCRdb reprocessed the PCR reads with MiXCR, giving one entry per CDR3 protein. In the table there are about 360,000 distinct CDR3 sequences, 13% of which are singletons. This clonotype was seen repeatedly, ten times or more. The CDR3 totals 16 residues. V was trimmed by 0 bases and J by 7 bases, leaving 17 bases between them. Germline V gives CDR1 LNHNV, CDR2 YYDKDF (reference sequence).

The chain links TRBV15 to TRBJ2-3; D perhaps matches TRBD2 (6 bases). Here the sequenced sample was PBMCs, taken from the stem cell graft. The receptor was isolated from a human donor who donated a stem cell graft to a child with Fanconi anemia. As DNA, the CDR3 is TGTGCCACCAGCAGAGATCCCGGGACTGGTTTACATACGCAGTATTTT. Residues: CATSRDPGTGLHTQYF.